The rows below give T cell receptor beta chains drawn from one sample of a study of cytomegalovirus exposure and HLA in healthy donors. Clones were sequenced by immunoSEQ multiplex PCR, and TCRdb holds only the in-frame ones, with some missing. Altogether 95,000 to 150,000 clones are present, 8% to 11% being singletons, with the ten largest covering 4% to 5%. What was sequenced was PBMCs. The receptors here all came from a woman between 18 and 30 years old in good health and CMV-seropositive. Both conserved end residues are part of each CDR3. D genes are given only for firm matches. Rows may omit the clone size; those that give it use once, few, many or a size class.

J | D | V | size | DNA | CDR3
TRBJ1-1 | TRBD1 | TRBV28 | few | TGTGCCAGCAGTCCCACGGACAGGGCGACTGAAGCTTTCTTT | CASSPTDRATEAFF
TRBJ2-1 | TRBD2 | TRBV27 | - | TGTGCCAGCAGTTTATCCATCCGGACTAGCGGGACCTCCTACAATGAGCAGTTCTTC | CASSLSIRTSGTSYNEQFF
TRBJ2-3 | TRBD2 | TRBV7-9 | once | TGTGCCAGCAGCTTCTCCAGTGGGAGGGCCCTGGTCGCAGATACGCAGTATTTT | CASSFSSGRALVADTQYF
TRBJ2-7 | TRBD2 | TRBV11-3 | - | TGTGCCAGCAGCTCGACTAGCGGAACTGTTTTGGACGAGCAGTACTTC | CASSSTSGTVLDEQYF
TRBJ1-1 | - | TRBV6-1 | once | TGTGCCAGCAGTGAGAGGCGGGGATTCACTGAAGCTTTCTTT | CASSERRGFTEAFF
TRBJ2-1 | - | TRBV5-1 | few | TGCGCCAGCAGCTTGGAGGGCAGGGGCGACAATGAGCAGTTCTTC | CASSLEGRGDNEQFF
TRBJ1-2 | - | TRBV29-1 | - | TGCAGCGTTGTTATAGCTGAGAATGGCTACACCTTC | CSVVIAENGYTF
TRBJ2-6 | - | TRBV19 | many | TGTGCCAGTAGTAACAGTGGAGGGTACTCTGGGGCCAACGTCCTGACTTTC | CASSNSGGYSGANVLTF
TRBJ2-1 | TRBD2 | TRBV7-2 | few | TGTGCCAGCAGCTCCTTGGGAGGGCCGAATTACAATGAGCAGTTCTTC | CASSSLGGPNYNEQFF
TRBJ2-1 | TRBD2 | TRBV28 | - | TGTGCCAGCAGTTCTACAGGACTAGTTAGTGAGCAGTTCTTC | CASSSTGLVSEQFF
TRBJ2-5 | - | TRBV5-1 | - | TGCGCCAGCACCTCGGGGGATCGGGAGACCCAGTACTTC | CASTSGDRETQYF
TRBJ2-2 | - | TRBV5-1 | - | TGCGCCAGCAGTCTAGGCTCGAACACCGGGGAGCTGTTTTTT | CASSLGSNTGELFF
TRBJ1-2 | - | TRBV7-6 | - | TGTGCCAGCAGCTTAATCGGGGATGGCTACACCTTC | CASSLIGDGYTF
TRBJ2-7 | TRBD2 | TRBV18 | - | TGTGCCAGCTCACCCCTAGCGGGAGAGTATGAGCAGTACTTC | CASSPLAGEYEQYF
TRBJ2-2 | - | TRBV6-6 | few | TGTGCCAGCAGTCATACTAGTTTGATAACCGGGGAGCTGTTTTTT | CASSHTSLITGELFF
TRBJ1-5 | - | TRBV30 | few | TGTGCCTGGAGTCTGGCCAACCAGCCCCAGCATTTT | CAWSLANQPQHF
TRBJ2-1 | TRBD2 | TRBV28 | few | TGTGCCAGCAGTTCACCGGGAGGCTACAATGAGCAGTTCTTC | CASSSPGGYNEQFF
TRBJ2-1 | - | TRBV6-5 | - | TGTGCCAGCAGGCCACTGGACAGACCTAACAATGAGCAGTTCTTC | CASRPLDRPNNEQFF
TRBJ2-7 | - | TRBV5-1 | - | TGCGCCAGCAGCTCCGCACCTGCGGGCTCCTACGAGCAGTACTTC | CASSSAPAGSYEQYF
TRBJ1-5 | - | TRBV28 | - | TGTGCCACTCTACCGGGGGATAGCAATCAGCCCCAGCATTTT | CATLPGDSNQPQHF
TRBJ2-7 | - | TRBV7-9 | - | TGTGCCAGCAGCGGCCCATTTGACGGGACAAACTATGAGCAGTACTTC | CASSGPFDGTNYEQYF
TRBJ2-1 | TRBD1 | TRBV6-4 | - | TGTGCCAGCAGTGGCTTTCCGGGACAGGGTTTGGATGAGCAGTTCTTC | CASSGFPGQGLDEQFF
TRBJ2-1 | - | TRBV29-1 | - | TGCAGCGTTGTCGCTCTGTCAGGACAGCGAAACAATGAGCAGTTCTTC | CSVVALSGQRNNEQFF
TRBJ1-2 | - | TRBV7-9 | few | TGTGCCAGCAGCTTGGGACTGGAGACGTTCTATGGCTACACCTTC | CASSLGLETFYGYTF
TRBJ1-5 | - | TRBV4-1 | few | TGCGCCAGTCGATCCAGGCTGGTCTTAGGGGGAAATCAGCCCCAGCATTTT | CASRSRLVLGGNQPQHF
TRBJ2-7 | - | TRBV6-5 | few | TGTGCCAGCAGCATCCGCGCGGCGGGCTACGAGCAGTACTTC | CASSIRAAGYEQYF
TRBJ1-4 | - | TRBV10-3 | - | TGTGCCATCAGTGATGGTGGGATCGTCAGCGGTGAAAAACTGTTTTTT | CAISDGGIVSGEKLFF
TRBJ1-1 | - | TRBV6-5 | few | TGTGCCAGCAGTTCTCTAAGCAGGGCTGAAGCTTTCTTT | CASSSLSRAEAFF
TRBJ2-3 | TRBD2 | TRBV5-1 | - | TGCGCCAGCAGCCCGTACACCAAAACTAGCGGGGACCCCACAGATACGCAGTATTTT | CASSPYTKTSGDPTDTQYF
TRBJ2-5 | - | TRBV7-9 | - | TGTGCCAGCAGCTTAATGGAGGAGACCCAGTACTTC | CASSLMEETQYF
TRBJ1-3 | - | TRBV5-8 | - | TGTGCCAGCAGCTTCCGTCTCGGAAACACCATATATTTT | CASSFRLGNTIYF
TRBJ1-3 | - | TRBV7-2 | - | TGTGCCAGCAGCTACGGCGGGACGAGCTCTGGAAACACCATATATTTT | CASSYGGTSSGNTIYF
TRBJ2-2 | - | TRBV29-1 | few | TGCAGCGCATCGACTAGCACCGGGGAGCTGTTTTTT | CSASTSTGELFF
TRBJ2-1 | TRBD1 | TRBV27 | - | TGTGCCAGCAGTGTGGACAGGGGCGTTTACAATGAGCAGTTCTTC | CASSVDRGVYNEQFF
TRBJ2-3 | TRBD2 | TRBV19 | - | TGTGCCAGTAGGCTAGCGGGAGTGGGAGATACGCAGTATTTT | CASRLAGVGDTQYF
TRBJ2-3 | - | TRBV6-1 | few | TGTGCCAGCAGTGTTCAGTCCGATACGCAGTATTTT | CASSVQSDTQYF
TRBJ2-2 | TRBD1 | TRBV9 | - | TGTGCCAGCAGCGTAGCTCTTACAGGGGTAACCGGGGAGCTGTTTTTT | CASSVALTGVTGELFF
TRBJ1-6 | - | TRBV5-6 | - | TGTGCCAGCAGCTTGAAGGGGGTGAATTCACCCCTCCACTTT | CASSLKGVNSPLHF
TRBJ1-1 | - | TRBV2 | few | TGTGCCAGCAGCGGGTTAGGGGACACTGAAGCTTTCTTT | CASSGLGDTEAFF
TRBJ2-1 | - | TRBV28 | few | TGTGCCAGCAGTTTAGCAGGGGATTACAATGAGCAGTTCTTC | CASSLAGDYNEQFF
TRBJ1-2 | - | TRBV7-9 | few | TGTGCCAGCAGCTTAGAGGGGTTAGTCGGTGGCTACACCTTC | CASSLEGLVGGYTF
TRBJ2-7 | TRBD1 | TRBV7-8 | few | TGTGCCAGCAGCTTCCCAGGGGGCGAGCAGTACTTC | CASSFPGGEQYF
TRBJ2-1 | TRBD2 | TRBV5-6 | - | TGTGCCAGCAGCGCTAGCGGGAGATACAATGAGCAGTTCTTC | CASSASGRYNEQFF
TRBJ2-3 | TRBD2 | TRBV25-1 | - | TGTGCCAGCAGCCCTGGACTAGCCTTTCGCACAGATACGCAGTATTTT | CASSPGLAFRTDTQYF
TRBJ1-1 | - | TRBV4-1 | - | TGCGCCAGCAGCCAAGAACCACAGCTGAACACTGAAGCTTTCTTT | CASSQEPQLNTEAFF
TRBJ2-7 | - | TRBV10-3 | - | TGTGCCATCGGAGCAGGGCGGGATTCCTACGAGCAGTACTTC | CAIGAGRDSYEQYF
TRBJ1-4 | TRBD1 | TRBV9 | - | TGTGCCAGCAGCGGGGACAGTCAAAAACTGTTTTTT | CASSGDSQKLFF
TRBJ1-6 | - | TRBV30 | - | TGTGCCTGGAGTGCGGCAGGGACATCTCTCAATTCACCCCTCCACTTT | CAWSAAGTSLNSPLHF
TRBJ2-6 | - | TRBV7-3 | few | TGTGCCAGCAGCCGACCTGAGGCCTCTGGGGCCAACGTCCTGACTTTC | CASSRPEASGANVLTF
TRBJ2-1 | - | TRBV2 | - | TGTGCCAGCAGCGGACTCTACGATGAGCAGTTCTTC | CASSGLYDEQFF